These 25 T cell receptor beta chains came from one sample sequenced in a study of T cells after yellow fever vaccination. TCRdb ran MiXCR on the 5' RACE reads and lists one entry per CDR3 protein. This sample has some 250,000 distinct CDR3 sequences, with roughly 3.5% found just once. The sequences come from PBMCs, collected 15 days after the yellow fever booster vaccination. All receptors derive from a man younger than 35 who received the YFV17D yellow fever vaccine.

This clonotype was seen ten or more times. This rearrangement joins TRBV12-3 or TRBV12-4 to TRBJ1-3; D perhaps matches TRBD1 (6 bases). V shed 6 bases and J shed 4 bases, with 13 bases lying between them. The CDR3 has 14 residues. In DNA, the CDR3 is TGTGCCAGCAGCCCTACAGGGACAGGAAACACCATATATTTT. Its translation is CASSPTGTGNTIYF.

This clonotype was counted at least ten times. The chain couples TRBV7-3 to TRBJ2-3; D unclear. V dropped 4 bases and J dropped 4 bases, with 9 bases sitting between them. The CDR3 has 13 amino acids. CDR1 is SGHTA, CDR2 FQGTGA, per germline. This CDR3 is CASSSHSSDTQYF. In DNA form, the CDR3 reads TGTGCCAGCAGCTCCCACTCCTCAGATACGCAGTATTTT. Full variable domain (rest looked up from reference TRBV7-3 and TRBJ2-3): GAGVSQTPSNKVTEKGKYVELRCDPISGHTALYWYRQSLGQGPEFLIYFQGTGAADDSGLPNDRFFAVRPEGSVSTLKIQRTERGDSAVYLCASSSHSSDTQYFGPGTRLTVL.

The chain links TRBV12-3 or TRBV12-4 to TRBJ1-3; TRBD1 is a possible D gene (5 bases). The CDR3 is made up of 16 amino acids. The germline V and J ends were trimmed by 5 bases and 0 bases, with 14 bases remaining between them. The CDR3 DNA follows: TGTGCCAGCAGTACCCGGGGACCGAACTCTGGAAACACCATATATTTT. This translates into CASSTRGPNSGNTIYF.

Ten or more counts support this clonotype. J is TRBJ1-6 and V is TRBV5-6, with TRBD1 as a possible D gene (6 bases). V dropped 1 base and J dropped 11 bases, with 13 bases sitting between them. CDR1 SGHDT and CDR2 YYEEEE come from the germline V gene. The length of the CDR3 is 14 residues. CDR3 sequence: CASSLLGGGTPLHF. Here the CDR3 DNA reads TGTGCCAGCAGCTTGCTGGGGGGGGGCACACCCCTCCACTTT.

The sample holds many counts of this clonotype. The J gene is TRBJ1-1, the V gene TRBV28; D gene uncertain. The CDR3 covers 16 residues. In germline, CDR1 is MDHEN, CDR2 SYDVKM. The V gene lost 2 bases and the J gene lost 4 bases, with 17 bases spanning the gap. The CDR3 loop reads CASSLPRFERSTEAFF. In nucleotides, the CDR3 is TGTGCCAGCAGTTTACCTAGATTTGAACGGAGCACTGAAGCTTTCTTT.

This clonotype was counted at least ten times. V gene TRBV7-9 combines with J gene TRBJ2-5; D is unclear. Germline V gene data show CDR1 as SEHNR and CDR2 as FQNEAQ (reference sequence). The V gene lost 7 bases and the J gene lost 5 bases, with 17 bases spanning the gap. The CDR3 has 14 residues. This CDR3 reads CASTATEVGETQYF. In DNA, the CDR3 is TGTGCCAGCACCGCGACCGAGGTGGGGGAGACCCAGTACTTC.

This clonotype was found many times. The CDR3 DNA reads as TGTGCCAGCAGCCCAGGACTAGCCCCGACCGGGGAGCTGTTTTTT. This codes for CASSPGLAPTGELFF. The chain joins TRBV7-3 to TRBJ2-2, with 8 bases identical to TRBD2. The junction had 7 bases not matched to a gene; V was cut back by 5 bases and J by 5 bases. The CDR3 is made up of 15 amino acids. Germline V gene lookup returns CDR1 SGHTA and CDR2 FQGTGA. Using reference TRBV7-3 and TRBJ2-2 for the parts outside the CDR3, the full variable domain is GAGVSQTPSNKVTEKGKYVELRCDPISGHTALYWYRQSLGQGPEFLIYFQGTGAADDSGLPNDRFFAVRPEGSVSTLKIQRTERGDSAVYLCASSPGLAPTGELFFGEGSRLTVL.

The sample holds many counts of this clonotype. V is TRBV5-1 and J is TRBJ2-2; D perhaps matches TRBD2 (5 bases). From germline, CDR1 is SGHRS and CDR2 YFSETQ. The CDR3 has 17 residues. V lost 0 bases, J lost 4 bases, and 16 bases lay in between. CDR3 sequence: CASSLVLDGRATGELFF. For the CDR3, the DNA is TGCGCCAGCAGCTTGGTCCTGGACGGGCGGGCCACCGGGGAGCTGTTTTTT.

The V call is TRBV5-1, the J call TRBJ1-2; D uncertain. Germline V gene data show CDR1 as SGHRS and CDR2 as YFSETQ. V shed 4 bases and J shed 2 bases, with 15 bases lying between them. The CDR3 is 15 residues long. CDR3 residues: CASSPTPGRNYGYTF. The CDR3 DNA sequence: TGCGCCAGCAGCCCGACCCCAGGTCGAAACTATGGCTACACCTTC.

Ten or more counts support this clonotype. An end of the junction differs from the germline gene, which may be a read error. The chain carries TRBV7-7 and TRBJ2-2; 11 nucleotides line up with TRBD1. The CDR3 loop spans 15 amino acids. CDR1 and CDR2 from the germline V gene are SSHAT and FNYEAQ (reference sequence). The CDR3 is CASSSRDRGTGELFF. The DNA for the CDR3 is TGTGCTAGCAGTTCCCGGGACAGGGGGACCGGGGAGCTGTTTTTT. Variable domain in full (rest from reference TRBV7-7 and TRBJ2-2): GAGVSQSPRYKVTKRGQDVTLRCDPISSHATLYWYQQALGQGPEFLTYFNYEAQPDKSGLPSDRFSAERPEGSISTLTIQRTEQRDSAMYRCASSSRDRGTGELFFGEGSRLTVL.

Many counts were recorded for this clonotype. V gene TRBV6-5 combines with J gene TRBJ2-3; the D gene is possibly TRBD1 (6 bases). The CDR3 loop spans 14 amino acids. Per germline, CDR1 MNHEY and CDR2 SVGAGI. V was clipped by 7 bases and J by 2 bases, with 13 bases between them. Written as DNA, the CDR3 is TGTGCCAGCACCCGGCTGGGGGCCACAGATACGCAGTATTTT. It translates to CASTRLGATDTQYF.

This clonotype was observed many times. The chain combines TRBV12-3 or TRBV12-4 with TRBJ2-1; 7 bases are shared with TRBD1. The V gene end was trimmed by 2 bases and the J gene end by 6 bases; junction bases not matched to a gene: 4. This CDR3 is built from 14 residues. The CDR3 protein is CASSLTTGSNEQFF. As DNA, the CDR3 is TGTGCCAGCAGTTTAACGACAGGGAGCAATGAGCAGTTCTTC.

This clonotype has a count of ten or more. The chain couples TRBV20-1 to TRBJ1-5, with D unclear. Per the germline V gene, CDR1 is DFQATT and CDR2 is SNEGSKA (reference sequence). Deletions cut 0 bases from V and 9 bases from J, with 12 bases between. The CDR3 has 13 residues. The CDR3 sequence is CSARDPPRPPQHF. The CDR3 DNA is TGCAGTGCTAGAGACCCACCTCGGCCGCCCCAGCATTTT.

This clonotype was seen many times. The chain's CDR3 is CASSPGQTNYGYTF. In DNA form, the CDR3 reads TGTGCCAGCTCACCGGGACAGACTAACTATGGCTACACCTTC. V usage is TRBV18 and J usage is TRBJ1-2, with TRBD1 identical over 7 bases. Germline CDR1 and CDR2: KGHSH and LQKENI. This CDR3 is built from 14 residues. Unmatched junction bases numbered 1, after V lost 3 bases and J lost 0 bases. Full variable domain (rest looked up from reference TRBV18 and TRBJ1-2): NAGVMQNPRHLVRRRGQEARLRCSPMKGHSHVYWYRQLPEEGLKFMVYLQKENIIDESGMPKERFSAEFPKEGPSILRIQQVVRGDSAAYFCASSPGQTNYGYTFGSGTRLTVV.

This clonotype was observed many times. This chain links TRBV11-2 with TRBJ1-5, with TRBD1 as a possible D gene (6 bases). Germline assignment: CDR1 SGHAT and CDR2 FQNNGV. This CDR3 region has 15 residues. V lost 1 base and J 4 bases, leaving 11 bases between the germline ends. CDR3 DNA: TGTGCCAGCAGCTTAGGTATACAGGGAAATCAGCCCCAGCATTTT. Translating gives CASSLGIQGNQPQHF.

In this sample, this clonotype turned up many times. V is TRBV5-1 and J is TRBJ2-4; 8 positions match TRBD1. Germline V CDR1 and CDR2: SGHRS, YFSETQ. CDR3 length: 16 residues. The trim removed 0 bases at V and 8 bases at J, leaving 10 bases unmatched. CDR3 DNA: TGCGCCAGCAGCTTGGCCGGAGGACAGGACAGGGACATTCAGTACTTC. It encodes CASSLAGGQDRDIQYF.

This clonotype was counted many times. This chain links TRBV5-1 with TRBJ2-7; D is possibly TRBD1 or TRBD2 (5 bases each). The ends were cut back, 4 bases at V and 2 bases at J, with 16 bases in the middle. The CDR3 has 15 amino acids. Germline lookup yields CDR1 SGHRS and CDR2 YFSETQ. The CDR3 spells CASSSTGPGPYEQYF. The CDR3 DNA follows: TGCGCCAGCAGCAGTACGGGGCCTGGCCCCTACGAGCAGTACTTC.

This clonotype was picked up a small number of times. The rearrangement joins TRBV10-3 to TRBJ2-5; TRBD2 matches 10 bases. CDR1 and CDR2 from the germline V gene are ENHRY and SYGVKD. This CDR3 has 13 amino acids. V was pared by 5 bases and J by 10 bases, with 7 bases of the junction left unmatched. Here the CDR3 reads CAISTSGDVDQYF. The CDR3 nucleotides are TGTGCCATCAGTACTAGCGGGGACGTGGACCAGTACTTC.

The sample holds many counts of this clonotype. This sequence joins TRBV7-9 and TRBJ2-7; TRBD2 matches 7 bases. The germline V gene has CDR1 SEHNR and CDR2 FQNEAQ (reference sequence). The CDR3 length is 13 residues. Trimming removed 6 bases from V and 1 base from J; junction bases left unmatched: 3. The CDR3 nucleotides read TGTGCCAGCAGTTGGACTAGTTCCTACGAGCAGTACGTC. Translation gives CASSWTSSYEQYV.

This clonotype was counted ten times or more. The chain carries TRBV7-2 and TRBJ2-3; 16 bases match TRBD2. This CDR3 has 14 amino acids. V trimming: 4 bases; J trimming: 11 bases; junction bases outside the gene matches: 3. Looked up from germline, CDR1 is SGHTA and CDR2 is FQGNSA. The CDR3, as DNA: TGTGCCAGCAGCTCCGGGACTAGCGGGGGGGTGCAGTATTTT. Translated, it gives CASSSGTSGGVQYF.

This clonotype was detected many times. The chain employs TRBV7-3 and TRBJ2-3; D not resolved. The CDR3 contains 13 residues. V was pared by 3 bases and J by 1 base, with 5 bases between. Germline CDR1 reads SGHTA; CDR2 reads FQGTGA. This chain's CDR3 is CASSFKGTDTQYF. The DNA of the CDR3 is TGTGCCAGCAGCTTCAAGGGCACAGATACGCAGTATTTT.

Many counts were recorded for this clonotype. The chain has TRBV7-2 and TRBJ2-7, with D perhaps matching TRBD1 or TRBD2 (5 bases each). V lost 1 base, J lost 2 bases, and 12 bases lay in between. Germline V CDR1 and CDR2: SGHTA, FQGNSA. The CDR3 is 15 residues long. The CDR3 loop reads CASSLVPGRAYEQYV. The CDR3 DNA is TGTGCCAGCAGCTTAGTCCCGGGACGAGCCTACGAGCAGTACGTC.

The table lists this clonotype with many counts. The rearrangement links TRBV6-2 or TRBV6-3 to TRBJ2-1; D call uncertain. The CDR3 has 17 residues. Germline CDR1 and CDR2: MNHEY and SVGEGT. Trimming cost V 3 bases and J 2 bases, with 17 bases left between them. CDR3 amino acids: CASSYRPAALTYNEQFF. In DNA, the CDR3 is TGTGCCAGCAGTTATCGACCGGCCGCACTAACCTACAATGAGCAGTTCTTC.

This clonotype was recorded at least ten times. The chain uses TRBV6-5 and TRBJ2-5, with TRBD2 matching over 7 bases. Germline trimming cut 2 bases from V and 5 bases from J; bases unmatched to any gene: 5. The CDR3 contains 14 residues. The germline CDR1 and CDR2 sequences are MNHEY and SVGAGI. DNA for the CDR3: TGTGCCAGCAGTTACGGTGTAGCGGGTGAGACCCAGTACTTC. The encoded protein is CASSYGVAGETQYF.

This clonotype appeared a few times. The chain links TRBV6-5 to TRBJ1-2; perhaps TRBD1 as D (6 bases). The V end lost 6 bases, the J end lost 8 bases, and 13 bases lay between the germline ends. The CDR3 is 12 residues long. Germline V gives CDR1 MNHEY, CDR2 SVGAGI. This chain's CDR3 is CASRTGPGGYTF. The CDR3 bases are TGTGCCAGCAGGACAGGACCTGGAGGCTACACCTTC.